A selection of T cell receptor beta chains follows, all from one sample in a study of CD8 T cells in ankylosing spondylitis. Using its own MiXCR run on the 5' RACE reads, TCRdb lists one record per CDR3 protein. The repertoire holds around 390,000 distinct CDR3 sequences, with approximately 20% as singletons. Sequencing input: blood, either unsorted or a sorted T cell fraction (not recorded which). The origin of the receptors is a male donor with ankylosing spondylitis. The CDR3 runs from the conserved cysteine through the conserved F or W. A D gene is named only where the DNA matches it firmly. Only some rows state a clone size, as once, few, many or a class for expanded clones.

clone_size d_call j_call v_call cdr3_aa cdr3_nt
- - TRBJ2-1 TRBV9 CASSARDSYYNEQFF TGTGCCAGCAGCGCCCGGGATTCTTACTACAATGAGCAGTTCTTC
many TRBD2 TRBJ2-5 TRBV5-1 CASRPSNGRGETQYF TGCGCCAGCAGACCATCTAACGGGAGGGGCGAGACCCAGTACTTC
- TRBD2 TRBJ2-3 TRBV5-1 CASTEVSGRVDTQYF TGCGCCAGCACCGAGGTTAGCGGGAGAGTAGATACGCAGTATTTT
- TRBD2 TRBJ2-7 TRBV12-3/TRBV12-4 CASSPGLAGVYEQYF TGTGCCAGCAGTCCGGGACTAGCGGGAGTCTACGAGCAGTACTTC
- - TRBJ2-1 TRBV28 CASSTTSPPYNEQFF TGTGCCAGCAGCACAACTAGCCCGCCTTACAATGAGCAGTTCTTC
- - TRBJ1-5 TRBV19 CASRPGQGDDQPQHF TGTGCCAGTAGGCCGGGACAAGGAGACGATCAGCCCCAGCATTTT
- TRBD2 TRBJ2-1 TRBV4-1 CASSREGLAGYNEQFF TGCGCCAGCAGCCGTGAGGGGCTAGCGGGATACAATGAGCAGTTCTTC
many TRBD2 TRBJ2-1 TRBV29-1 CSVEGRRTSGYNEQFF TGCAGCGTTGAGGGGAGGAGAACTAGCGGATACAATGAGCAGTTCTTC
few TRBD1 TRBJ1-2 TRBV20-1 CSAMTGRDGYTF TGCAGTGCCATGACAGGGAGGGATGGCTACACCTTC
few TRBD1 TRBJ1-6 TRBV4-3 CASSRGQGLSPLHF TGCGCCAGCAGCCGCGGACAGGGGCTTTCACCCCTCCACTTT
- - TRBJ2-5 TRBV18 CASSPSSGGRQETQYF TGTGCCAGCTCACCAAGTTCAGGGGGGCGGCAAGAGACCCAGTACTTC
- - TRBJ2-2 TRBV21-1 CATPGQGYGNTGELFF TGTGCCACCCCGGGACAGGGGTACGGGAACACCGGGGAGCTGTTTTTT
- TRBD1 TRBJ1-2 TRBV5-1 CASSNPGTGVRYTF TGCGCCAGCAGCAACCCCGGGACAGGGGTCCGCTACACCTTC
- - TRBJ2-7 TRBV10-3 CAISERAGHSYEQYF TGTGCCATCAGCGAGAGAGCGGGCCACTCCTACGAGCAGTACTTC
- - TRBJ2-7 TRBV7-6 CASSLDSGPYEQYF TGTGCCAGCAGCTTAGATAGCGGCCCCTACGAGCAGTACTTC
many - TRBJ2-3 TRBV7-3 CASSPTALAFSTDTQYF TGTGCCAGCAGCCCAACGGCCCTAGCGTTTAGCACAGATACGCAGTATTTT
many TRBD1 TRBJ2-3 TRBV30 CAWRNRGTDTQYF TGTGCCTGGAGAAACAGGGGAACAGATACGCAGTATTTT
- - TRBJ2-7 TRBV29-1 CSVEWGSGYEQYF TGCAGCGTTGAATGGGGGTCGGGCTACGAGCAGTACTTC
- - TRBJ2-1 TRBV7-9 CASSTPGRANEQFF TGTGCCAGCAGCACCCCGGGACGGGCGAATGAGCAGTTCTTC
many - TRBJ2-7 TRBV20-1 CSARDLVPRGYEQYF TGCAGTGCTAGAGATCTGGTACCCCGAGGGTACGAGCAGTACTTC
few - TRBJ1-4 TRBV20-1 CSARDGRGSEKLFF TGCAGTGCTAGAGATGGCCGGGGCTCTGAAAAACTGTTTTTT
few - TRBJ2-7 TRBV10-3 CAISESSGNFFYEQYF TGTGCCATCAGTGAGTCTAGCGGAAATTTTTTCTACGAGCAGTACTTC
- - TRBJ1-2 TRBV20-1 CSARRRDGLYGYTF TGCAGTGCTAGACGCCGGGACGGCCTCTATGGCTACACCTTC
- TRBD2 TRBJ2-1 TRBV7-9 CASSQTSGHYNEQFF TGTGCCAGCAGCCAGACTAGCGGCCACTACAATGAGCAGTTCTTC
many TRBD1 TRBJ2-1 TRBV29-1 CSVGGTGMNEQFF TGCAGCGTTGGGGGGACAGGGATGAATGAGCAGTTCTTC
- TRBD2 TRBJ2-3 TRBV5-1 CASRTSGASGTQYF TGCGCCAGCAGAACTAGCGGGGCTTCGGGGACGCAGTATTTT
few - TRBJ1-5 TRBV20-1 CSARDIQGHQPQHF TGCAGTGCTAGAGATATCCAGGGCCATCAGCCCCAGCATTTT
- TRBD2 TRBJ2-1 TRBV20-1 CSASSPGTSTGAYNEQFF TGCAGTGCTAGTTCCCCCGGGACTAGCACAGGCGCCTACAATGAGCAGTTCTTC
many - TRBJ1-2 TRBV5-1 CASSLGDSPGYTF TGCGCCAGCAGCTTGGGAGACTCGCCGGGCTACACCTTC
- TRBD2 TRBJ2-3 TRBV18 CASSSTSRVSTDTQYF TGTGCCAGCTCCTCGACTAGCCGGGTGAGCACAGATACGCAGTATTTT
- - TRBJ1-1 TRBV25-1 CAASRPGQNTEAFF TGTGCCGCCAGCAGACCAGGCCAGAACACTGAAGCTTTCTTT
many TRBD2 TRBJ2-5 TRBV29-1 CSVGGTSGTQETQYF TGCAGCGTGGGGGGGACTAGCGGTACCCAAGAGACCCAGTACTTC
- TRBD1 TRBJ1-1 TRBV6-1 CASSDEGASTEAFF TGTGCCAGCAGTGATGAGGGGGCGAGTACTGAAGCTTTCTTT
- - TRBJ2-1 TRBV14 CASSQDRGTRLYNEQFF TGTGCCAGCAGCCAAGACCGAGGGACTCGCCTTTACAATGAGCAGTTCTTC
- TRBD2 TRBJ2-1 TRBV4-3 CASSQLGLASHEQFF TGCGCCAGCAGCCAACTAGGACTAGCGTCCCATGAGCAGTTCTTC
- TRBD1 TRBJ1-6 TRBV2 CASSEDRGRSPLHF TGTGCCAGCAGTGAAGACAGGGGGCGTTCACCCCTCCACTTT
few - TRBJ2-7 TRBV24-1 CATTPVRRSNYEQYF TGTGCCACCACGCCGGTCAGGCGGAGCAATTACGAGCAGTACTTC
few TRBD1 TRBJ2-7 TRBV2 CASSGQGAGEQYF TGTGCCAGCAGTGGACAGGGGGCAGGCGAGCAGTACTTC
- - TRBJ1-3 TRBV12-3/TRBV12-4 CASRLGEGTGNTIYF TGTGCCAGCAGACTTGGGGAAGGGACGGGAAACACCATATATTTT
- - TRBJ2-3 TRBV5-1 CASSLPADSTDTQYF TGCGCCAGCAGCTTGCCAGCGGATAGCACAGATACGCAGTATTTT
- - TRBJ1-1 TRBV9 CASSVGGFTEAFF TGTGCCAGCAGCGTGGGGGGGTTCACTGAAGCTTTCTTT
- TRBD2 TRBJ2-7 TRBV29-1 CSVRLAGIYEQYF TGCAGCGTTAGGCTAGCGGGAATCTACGAGCAGTACTTC
- - TRBJ2-3 TRBV27 CASSLGRRVSTDTQYF TGTGCCAGCAGTTTGGGCCGTCGTGTAAGCACAGATACGCAGTATTTT
few TRBD1 TRBJ1-2 TRBV5-1 CASSLVDRVDGYTF TGCGCCAGCAGCTTGGTTGACAGGGTCGATGGCTACACCTTC
- TRBD1 TRBJ1-1 TRBV4-1 CASSPRGQAQTNTEAFF TGCGCCAGCAGCCCCCGAGGACAGGCCCAAACCAACACTGAAGCTTTCTTT